These 20 T cell receptor beta chains originate from one sample sequenced in a study of blood T cells in healthy people across ages. Using a J-beta primer mix together with a sample-barcoded 5' primer, a second PCR was run for roughly 6 to 11 cycles. TCRdb processed the 5' RACE reads anew with MiXCR; each CDR3 protein has one entry. The sample holds around 800,000 distinct CDR3 sequences, 20% to 30% seen once. These data were also reused for a study on T cells of mothers and their children.

Sequencing used blood. The source of these receptors is a boy aged 5-17 years in good health.

The rearrangement links TRBV20-1 to TRBJ2-1, with TRBD2 as a possible D gene (5 bases). Germline loops: CDR1 DFQATT, CDR2 SNEGSKA (reference sequence). Trimming shortened V by 0 bases and J by 6 bases, and 15 bases separated the two germline ends. The CDR3 consists of 15 residues. The CDR3 DNA follows: TGCAGTGCTAGAGAAGGTAGCGCAGGCTCCAATGAGCAGTTCTTC. This encodes CSAREGSAGSNEQFF.

A few counts support this clonotype. The chain employs TRBV14 and TRBJ1-5; no firm D call. Germline CDR1 is SGHDN and CDR2 is FVKESK. This CDR3 has 14 residues. Trimming removed 4 bases from V and 7 bases from J, with 14 bases in between. Here the CDR3 reads CASSPHGSAQPQHF. The CDR3 coding sequence is TGTGCCAGCAGCCCTCACGGGAGCGCCCAGCCCCAGCATTTT.

The genes are TRBV5-8 and TRBJ1-4; no clear D. Looked up from germline, CDR1 is SGHTS and CDR2 is YDEGEE. This CDR3 is 12 amino acids long. With 4 bases removed from V and 13 bases from J, the gap between germline ends came to 14 bases. The CDR3 bases are TGTGCCAGCAGCCCGGTCCCACGGGGACTGTTTTTT. Translating it yields CASSPVPRGLFF.

About this clonotype itself: It may be a read error: a sequence one base away is much more abundant. V is TRBV2 and J is TRBJ2-7; 9 bases map to TRBD2. The J call may not be correct, given that the DNA end is closer to TRBJ2-5. Germline V gives CDR1 SNHLY, CDR2 FYNNEI. This CDR3 region has 14 residues. CDR3 protein: CASSTTSGQETQYF. CDR3 coding DNA: TGTGCCAGCAGTACGACTAGCGGACAAGAGACCCAGTACTTC.

Comments on this clonotype: Relative to the germline gene, one junction end is altered; a read error may explain this. The DNA for the CDR3 is TGCGCCAGCAGCTTGGGGGGGTTGAATGAGCAATTCTTC. This encodes CASSLGGLNEQFF. The V gene is TRBV5-1, the J gene TRBJ2-1, with D possibly being TRBD1 or TRBD2 (5 bases each). The germline gives CDR1 SGHRS, CDR2 YFSETQ. There are 13 residues in the CDR3.

This clonotype has a handful of counts. The chain is built from TRBV30 and TRBJ2-1, with 16 positions matching TRBD2. The CDR3 has 18 amino acids. The germline gives CDR1 GTSNPN, CDR2 SVGIG (reference sequence). Trimming at V came to 4 bases and at J to 5 bases, leaving 11 bases not matched to a gene. The CDR3 bases are TGTGCCTGGACCCGAAAGGGACTAGCGGGGGGGCTCAACAATGAGCAGTTCTTC. Its protein product is CAWTRKGLAGGLNNEQFF.

The V gene is TRBV20-1, the J gene TRBJ2-5; 12 bases are shared with TRBD2. V shed 8 bases, J shed 1 base, and the junction held 20 bases outside the gene matches. This CDR3 comprises 19 residues. Germline CDR1 and CDR2: DFQATT and SNEGSKA (reference sequence). CDR3 sequence (DNA): TGCAGTACTGGACGACCATCATACAGACTAGCGGGGGCCCAAGAGACCCAGTACTTC. Amino acids: CSTGRPSYRLAGAQETQYF.

V is TRBV6-5 and J is TRBJ2-6, with D tentatively TRBD1 (6 bases). The CDR3 is made up of 18 amino acids. CDR1 is MNHEY, CDR2 SVGAGI, per germline. Deletions cut 0 bases from V and 4 bases from J, with 16 bases between. In DNA form, the CDR3 reads TGTGCCAGCAGTTACTCGGGATCAACAGGGAAAGGGGCCAACGTCCTGACTTTC. Its translation: CASSYSGSTGKGANVLTF.

The rearrangement uses TRBV5-1 and TRBJ2-1; 9 bases line up with TRBD2. Germline V gene lookup returns CDR1 SGHRS and CDR2 YFSETQ. V dropped 6 bases and J dropped 2; count of bases not matched to a gene: 6. The CDR3 is made up of 15 amino acids. The CDR3 loop is CASKVAGATYNEQFF. CDR3 coding DNA: TGCGCCAGCAAAGTAGCGGGGGCTACCTACAATGAGCAGTTCTTC.

This clonotype was seen only a few times. The CDR3: CASSFTGPGANVLTF. In DNA, the CDR3 is TGCGCCAGCAGCTTTACAGGGCCCGGGGCCAACGTCCTGACTTTC. The chain couples TRBV5-1 to TRBJ2-6; D is possibly TRBD1 (6 bases). Trimming removed 2 bases from V and 4 bases from J, with 10 bases in between. Germline V gives CDR1 SGHRS, CDR2 YFSETQ. The CDR3 is 15 residues long.

The V and J genes are TRBV19 and TRBJ2-7; 7 bases fit TRBD2. This CDR3 has 14 residues. The V and J ends lost 7 bases and 4 bases, in that order; junction bases with no gene match: 10. Looked up from germline, CDR1 is LNHDA and CDR2 is SQIVND (reference sequence). DNA for the CDR3: TGTGCCAGTAAGAATACGGGGGGACCTTACGAGCAGTACTTC. The encoded protein is CASKNTGGPYEQYF.

This chain links TRBV4-1 with TRBJ2-7; D is unresolved. The CDR3 runs to 14 residues. Germline lookup yields CDR1 MGHRA and CDR2 YSYEKL. Between the trimmed V and J ends, which lost 3 bases and 3 bases, there was a span of 12 bases. The CDR3: CASSQTQVGYEQYF. The CDR3 region has the DNA TGCGCCAGCAGCCAGACGCAAGTCGGCTACGAGCAGTACTTC.

J is TRBJ1-1 and V is TRBV20-1; D unresolved. The CDR3 has 14 amino acids. Deletions cut 6 bases from V and 0 bases from J, with 14 bases between. Per the germline V gene, CDR1 is DFQATT and CDR2 is SNEGSKA (reference sequence). In DNA form, the CDR3 reads TGCAGTGCCGTGGGGAGGAACTTGAACACTGAAGCTTTCTTT. This translates into CSAVGRNLNTEAFF.

This clonotype was detected only a few times. The CDR3 protein is CASSLAAVYNSPLHF. Written as DNA, the CDR3 is TGCGCCAGCAGCTTGGCGGCAGTCTATAATTCACCCCTCCACTTT. The chain uses TRBV5-1 and TRBJ1-6; no clear D. Germline V gene data show CDR1 as SGHRS and CDR2 as YFSETQ. The CDR3 extends over 15 amino acids. Trimming took off 0 bases at V and 3 bases at J, with 7 bases between the two ends.

There are a few counts of this clonotype. The genes are TRBV7-3 and TRBJ1-1; tentatively, D is TRBD1 (6 bases). The CDR3 spans 19 residues. V lost 1 base and J lost 6, with 27 bases in between. Germline V CDR1 and CDR2: SGHTA, FQGTGA. CDR3 sequence: CASSLRERGGVGAGAEAFF. CDR3 nucleotide sequence: TGTGCCAGCAGCTTAAGGGAGAGGGGGGGCGTCGGGGCCGGAGCTGAAGCTTTCTTT.

This clonotype was observed many times. This sequence joins TRBV29-1 and TRBJ2-5, with no clear D. Germline CDR1 reads SQVTM; CDR2 reads ANQGSEA. The CDR3 consists of 13 residues. Trimming shortened V by 3 bases and J by 2 bases, and 10 bases separated the two germline ends. The DNA of the CDR3 is TGCAGCGTTGAGTATCTGGGTCAAGAGACCCAGTACTTC. This sequence encodes CSVEYLGQETQYF.

This clonotype was observed many times. The chain links TRBV5-1 to TRBJ2-2; no clear D gene. Per germline, CDR1 SGHRS and CDR2 YFSETQ. This CDR3 comprises 15 residues. The V and J ends lost 2 bases and 0 bases respectively, with 8 bases between them. The CDR3 is CASSLGQTNTGELFF. CDR3 in DNA: TGCGCCAGCAGCTTAGGTCAGACGAACACCGGGGAGCTGTTTTTT.

The CDR3 reads CASSHLAGVKETQYF. CDR3 nucleotides: TGCGCCAGCAGCCACCTAGCGGGGGTTAAAGAGACCCAGTACTTC. The rearrangement joins TRBV5-1 to TRBJ2-5; 10 nucleotides match TRBD2. The CDR3 runs to 15 residues. Per the germline V gene, CDR1 is SGHRS and CDR2 is YFSETQ. The V segment lost 4 bases and the J segment 3 bases; nucleotides outside the gene matches: 6.

The chain recombines TRBV4-2 with TRBJ2-1; 10 bases align to TRBD2. V was clipped by 0 bases and J by 7 bases; unmatched bases: 3. The CDR3 has 15 amino acids. Germline V gene sequence: CDR1 LGHNA, CDR2 YNFKEQ. The CDR3, as DNA: TGTGCCAGCAGCCAAGAAGCGGGGGGGGTTAATGAGCAGTTCTTC. Its protein is CASSQEAGGVNEQFF.

This rearrangement joins TRBV25-1 to TRBJ2-4, with 8 nucleotides matching TRBD2. Looked up from germline, CDR1 is MGHDK and CDR2 is SYGVNS. The CDR3 covers 17 residues. V trimming: 2 bases; J trimming: 2 bases; junction bases outside the gene matches: 8. This CDR3 reads CASSELSGGSSKNIQYF. The CDR3 bases are TGTGCCAGCAGTGAACTGAGCGGGGGCAGCTCCAAAAACATTCAGTACTTC.